A selection of T cell receptor beta chains follows, all from one sample in a study of T-cell memory formation after mild COVID-19. TCRdb reprocessed the 5' RACE reads with MiXCR, giving one entry per CDR3 protein. The sample consists of hundreds of thousands of distinct CDR3 sequences, around 27% of them appearing once. Sequences were obtained from PBMCs or a T cell subset sorted from them (not recorded which). The receptors stem from an adult woman who had mild COVID-19 (a few samples of this study predate the infection). Cell type and time point are not known. The CDR3 runs from the conserved cysteine through the conserved F or W. A D gene is named only where the DNA matches it firmly. A row's size may be missing; if present it is once, few, many or a size class.

CDR3,DNA,D,size,J,V
CASSLKLRQISYEQYF,TGTGCCAGCAGCTTAAAACTTAGACAGATCTCCTACGAGCAGTACTTC,.,few,TRBJ2-7,TRBV11-3
CASSPASNSNQPQHF,TGTGCCAGCAGTCCCGCCAGCAATAGCAATCAGCCCCAGCATTTT,.,.,TRBJ1-5,TRBV12-3/TRBV12-4
CASSLQGQSYEQYF,TGCGCCAGCAGCTTACAGGGACAATCCTACGAGCAGTACTTC,.,few,TRBJ2-7,TRBV5-1
CASSYRGLEKLFF,TGTGCCAGCAGCTACCGGGGGTTAGAAAAACTGTTTTTT,.,.,TRBJ1-4,TRBV6-2/TRBV6-3
CASSFLGDEQFF,TGTGCCAGCAGCTTTCTGGGCGATGAGCAGTTCTTC,.,few,TRBJ2-1,TRBV12-3/TRBV12-4
CASSPPGVGKETQYF,TGTGCCAGCTCACCACCGGGCGTGGGAAAGGAGACCCAGTACTTC,.,.,TRBJ2-5,TRBV18
CASSLIRTDTQYF,TGTGCCAGCAGCCTAATACGCACAGATACGCAGTATTTT,.,few,TRBJ2-3,TRBV7-2
CASSLDLLAGGQETQYF,TGTGCCAGCAGCTTAGATCTGCTAGCGGGAGGACAAGAGACCCAGTACTTC,TRBD2,.,TRBJ2-5,TRBV11-2
CASRRTGPNEQFF,TGTGCCAGCAGACGGACGGGTCCCAATGAGCAGTTCTTC,.,.,TRBJ2-1,TRBV6-2/TRBV6-3
CASRWGGAGELIF,TGTGCCAGCCGGTGGGGTGGAGCCGGGGAGCTGATTTTT,.,.,TRBJ2-2,TRBV7-9
CSARDPSGRSSYNSPLHF,TGCAGTGCTAGAGATCCGTCAGGCAGAAGCTCCTATAATTCACCCCTCCACTTT,.,.,TRBJ1-6,TRBV20-1
CASSLDGRGNEQFF,TGTGCCAGCAGCTTGGACGGGAGAGGCAATGAGCAGTTCTTC,.,.,TRBJ2-1,TRBV5-5
CASGPRTEQYF,TGTGCTAGTGGTCCAAGAACAGAGCAGTACTTC,.,.,TRBJ2-7,TRBV12-5
CASRSGLYPNTQYF,TGTGCCAGCAGGTCCGGGCTCTATCCGAATACGCAGTATTTT,.,once,TRBJ2-3,TRBV6-5
CASSLGDTGRGTQYF,TGCGCCAGCAGCTTGGGAGACACCGGACGGGGGACCCAGTACTTC,.,.,TRBJ2-5,TRBV5-1
CASSLQGEDGYTF,TGTGCCAGCAGCTTGCAGGGGGAGGATGGCTACACCTTC,TRBD1,.,TRBJ1-2,TRBV5-4
CASSLANTDTQYF,TGTGCCAGCAGCTTAGCGAACACAGATACGCAGTATTTT,.,.,TRBJ2-3,TRBV7-8
CASSIGGSTDTQYF,TGTGCCAGTAGTATCGGCGGGTCTACAGATACGCAGTATTTT,.,.,TRBJ2-3,TRBV19
CATSESQGGRTREQFF,TGTGCCACCAGTGAGTCGCAAGGCGGGAGGACCCGTGAGCAGTTCTTC,TRBD2,.,TRBJ2-1,TRBV24-1
CSARPSWSSGSMMYEQYF,TGCAGTGCTAGACCCTCCTGGTCTAGCGGGAGTATGATGTACGAGCAGTACTTC,TRBD2,.,TRBJ2-7,TRBV20-1
CASSPQGAWEQYF,TGCGCCAGCAGCCCTCAGGGGGCTTGGGAGCAGTACTTC,TRBD1,.,TRBJ2-7,TRBV5-1
CSASGSLNYGYTF,TGCAGTGCTAGCGGCAGCCTGAACTATGGCTACACCTTC,.,.,TRBJ1-2,TRBV20-1
CASSFLPMGGDEQFF,TGTGCCAGCAGCTTCCTTCCGATGGGGGGGGATGAGCAGTTCTTC,TRBD2,few,TRBJ2-1,TRBV7-2
CASSQGSSGRAGYDYEQYF,TGCGCCAGCAGCCAAGGGTCGAGCGGGAGGGCCGGTTATGATTACGAGCAGTACTTC,TRBD2,.,TRBJ2-7,TRBV4-3
CATSDLGDTEAFF,TGTGCCACCAGTGATTTGGGGGACACTGAAGCTTTCTTT,.,few,TRBJ1-1,TRBV24-1
CASTGPADEQFF,TGTGCCAGCACCGGACCCGCGGATGAGCAGTTCTTC,.,.,TRBJ2-1,TRBV6-6
CASSGQGFPYEQYF,TGTGCCAGCAGCGGACAGGGTTTCCCCTACGAGCAGTACTTC,TRBD1,few,TRBJ2-7,TRBV5-6
CASSHQGYRGQDTQYF,TGTGCCAGCAGCCACCAGGGGTACAGGGGGCAAGATACGCAGTATTTT,TRBD1,.,TRBJ2-3,TRBV12-3/TRBV12-4
CAWSEGGNTIYF,TGTGCCTGGAGTGAGGGTGGAAACACCATATATTTT,.,.,TRBJ1-3,TRBV30
CATSDFGAGTYNEQFF,TGTGCCACCAGTGATTTCGGAGCGGGGACCTACAATGAGCAGTTCTTC,TRBD2,.,TRBJ2-1,TRBV24-1
CASSPRGLAGGSQETQYF,TGCGCCAGCAGCCCCCGGGGGCTAGCGGGGGGGTCCCAAGAGACCCAGTACTTC,TRBD2,.,TRBJ2-5,TRBV4-1
CASSLRARPPYEQYF,TGTGCCAGCTCACTCCGGGCGCGCCCGCCCTACGAGCAGTACTTC,.,.,TRBJ2-7,TRBV18
CATSRARAPRGYEQYF,TGTGCCACCAGCAGAGCCCGGGCCCCGAGGGGCTACGAGCAGTACTTC,.,.,TRBJ2-7,TRBV15
CASSFGTGGSTEAFF,TGTGCCAGCAGCTTCGGGACAGGGGGGAGCACTGAAGCTTTCTTT,TRBD1,.,TRBJ1-1,TRBV7-3
CASSQDKSTGRNEQFF,TGCGCCAGCAGCCAAGATAAGTCGACAGGGCGGAATGAGCAGTTCTTC,TRBD1,few,TRBJ2-1,TRBV4-1
CASSTGTGLYNEQFF,TGCGCCAGCAGCACCGGGACAGGACTGTACAATGAGCAGTTCTTC,TRBD1,many,TRBJ2-1,TRBV5-1
CASSQDTGADGELFF,TGCGCCAGCAGCCAAGATACAGGGGCGGACGGGGAGCTGTTTTTT,TRBD1,.,TRBJ2-2,TRBV4-3
CASSFQREGSEQFF,TGTGCCAGCAGCTTCCAGCGGGAGGGCAGTGAGCAGTTCTTC,TRBD2,once,TRBJ2-1,TRBV5-6
CASSFATSGSFEGETQYF,TGTGCCAGCAGCTTCGCTACTAGCGGCTCCTTCGAGGGGGAGACCCAGTACTTC,TRBD2,.,TRBJ2-5,TRBV7-9
CASSYSGLQETQYF,TGTGCCAGCAGTTATAGCGGACTCCAAGAGACCCAGTACTTC,.,few,TRBJ2-5,TRBV12-3/TRBV12-4
CASSRGPVLGYTF,TGTGCCAGCAGCCGCGGACCAGTGTTAGGCTACACCTTC,.,few,TRBJ1-2,TRBV5-5
CSAIWGYSSDTQYF,TGCAGTGCTATTTGGGGATATTCCTCAGATACGCAGTATTTT,.,few,TRBJ2-3,TRBV20-1
CASSLTGTEAFF,TGCGCCAGCAGCTTGACTGGCACTGAAGCTTTCTTT,.,.,TRBJ1-1,TRBV5-1
CASSPRVGLTDTQYF,TGTGCCAGCAGTCCCAGGGTAGGGCTCACAGATACGCAGTATTTT,.,.,TRBJ2-3,TRBV12-3/TRBV12-4
CASSPRTGEQYF,TGTGCCAGCAGCCCTAGGACGGGCGAGCAGTACTTC,.,few,TRBJ2-7,TRBV9
CASSFAAGAYEQYF,TGTGCCAGCAGCTTCGCGGCCGGGGCTTACGAGCAGTACTTC,.,.,TRBJ2-7,TRBV7-9
CASSLILEGGTEQFF,TGTGCCAGCAGCTTAATCTTAGAGGGCGGTACTGAGCAGTTCTTC,.,.,TRBJ2-1,TRBV11-2
CASSYQTDQPQHF,TGTGCCAGCAGTTACCAAACAGATCAGCCCCAGCATTTT,.,many,TRBJ1-5,TRBV12-3/TRBV12-4
CASSPGPGGSEQFF,TGTGCCAGCAGCCCCGGGCCCGGGGGCAGTGAGCAGTTCTTC,.,.,TRBJ2-1,TRBV5-6
CASSLVTGGFGSPLHF,TGTGCCAGCAGCTTGGTGACAGGGGGGTTTGGTTCACCCCTCCACTTT,TRBD1,.,TRBJ1-6,TRBV5-5
CSAPQVAGGTDTQYF,TGCAGTGCCCCTCAGGTAGCGGGGGGCACAGATACGCAGTATTTT,TRBD2,.,TRBJ2-3,TRBV20-1
CAISGDRGVYGYTF,TGTGCCATCAGTGGTGACAGGGGTGTCTATGGCTACACCTTC,TRBD1,.,TRBJ1-2,TRBV10-3
CASRASGGYEQYF,TGTGCCAGCAGGGCTAGCGGGGGGTACGAGCAGTACTTC,TRBD2,.,TRBJ2-7,TRBV3-1
CASSLVLAQQETQYF,TGTGCCAGCAGCTTAGTGCTAGCCCAACAAGAGACCCAGTACTTC,.,.,TRBJ2-5,TRBV7-9
CASSLSSGATDTQYF,TGTGCCAGCAGCCTCAGTAGCGGGGCAACAGATACGCAGTATTTT,TRBD2,.,TRBJ2-3,TRBV3-1